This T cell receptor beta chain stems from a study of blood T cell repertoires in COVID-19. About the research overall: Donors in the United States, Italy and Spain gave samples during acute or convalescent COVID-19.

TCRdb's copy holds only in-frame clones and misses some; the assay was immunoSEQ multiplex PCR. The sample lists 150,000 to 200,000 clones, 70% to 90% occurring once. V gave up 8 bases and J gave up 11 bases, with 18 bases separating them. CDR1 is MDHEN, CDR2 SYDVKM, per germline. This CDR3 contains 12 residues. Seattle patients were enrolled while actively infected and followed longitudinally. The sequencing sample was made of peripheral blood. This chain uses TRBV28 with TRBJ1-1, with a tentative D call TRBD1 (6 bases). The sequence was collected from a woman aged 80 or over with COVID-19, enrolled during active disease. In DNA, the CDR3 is TGTGCCAGCGGCAGGGGCACGGGGTTTGCTTTCTTT. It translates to CASGRGTGFAFF.